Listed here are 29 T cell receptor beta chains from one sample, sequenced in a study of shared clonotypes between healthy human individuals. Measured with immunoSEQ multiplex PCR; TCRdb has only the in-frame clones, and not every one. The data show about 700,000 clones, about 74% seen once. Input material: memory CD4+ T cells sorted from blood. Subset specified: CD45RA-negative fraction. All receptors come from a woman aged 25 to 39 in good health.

CDR3 in amino acids: CASSLFQRSYGYTF. The CDR3 DNA sequence: TGTGCCAGCAGTTTGTTCCAAAGATCCTATGGCTACACCTTC. The chain has TRBV28 and TRBJ1-2; D remains unclear. Germline V lookup: CDR1 MDHEN, CDR2 SYDVKM. Trimming removed 3 bases at V and 4 bases at J, with 12 bases between. The CDR3 loop spans 14 amino acids.

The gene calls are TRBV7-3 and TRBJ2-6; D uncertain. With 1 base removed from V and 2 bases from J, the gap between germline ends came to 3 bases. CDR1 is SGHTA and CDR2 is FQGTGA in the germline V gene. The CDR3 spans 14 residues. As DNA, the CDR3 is TGTGCCAGCAGCTTAATTACTGGGGCCAACGTCCTGACTTTC. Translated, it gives CASSLITGANVLTF.

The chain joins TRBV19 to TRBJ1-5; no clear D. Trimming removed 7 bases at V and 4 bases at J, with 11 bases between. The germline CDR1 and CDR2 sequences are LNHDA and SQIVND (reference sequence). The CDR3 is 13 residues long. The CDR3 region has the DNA TGTGCCAGTACCCCACCCGGTAATCAGCCCCAGCATTTT. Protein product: CASTPPGNQPQHF.

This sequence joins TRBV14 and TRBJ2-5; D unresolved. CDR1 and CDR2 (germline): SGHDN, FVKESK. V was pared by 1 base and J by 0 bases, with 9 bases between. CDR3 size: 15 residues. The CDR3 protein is CASSQARRYQETQYF. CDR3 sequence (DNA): TGTGCCAGCAGCCAAGCTCGGCGTTACCAAGAGACCCAGTACTTC.

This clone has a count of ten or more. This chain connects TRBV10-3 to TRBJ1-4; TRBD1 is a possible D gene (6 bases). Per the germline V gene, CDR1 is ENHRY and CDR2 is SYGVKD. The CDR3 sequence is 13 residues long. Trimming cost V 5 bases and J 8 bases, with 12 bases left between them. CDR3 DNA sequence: TGTGCCATCAGTCCAGGGGTAGGAGAAAAACTGTTTTTT. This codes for CAISPGVGEKLFF.

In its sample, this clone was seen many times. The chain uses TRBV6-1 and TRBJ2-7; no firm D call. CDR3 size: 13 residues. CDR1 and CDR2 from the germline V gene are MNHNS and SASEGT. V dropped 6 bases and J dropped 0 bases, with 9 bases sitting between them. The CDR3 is CASSAQISYEQYF. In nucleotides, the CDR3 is TGTGCCAGCAGCGCACAAATCTCCTACGAGCAGTACTTC.

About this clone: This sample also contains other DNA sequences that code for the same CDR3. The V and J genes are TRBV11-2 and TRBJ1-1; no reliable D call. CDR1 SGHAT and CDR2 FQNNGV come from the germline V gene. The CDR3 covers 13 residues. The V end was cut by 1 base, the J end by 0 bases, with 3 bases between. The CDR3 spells CASSLAVNTEAFF. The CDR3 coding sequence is TGTGCCAGCAGCTTAGCAGTGAACACTGAAGCTTTCTTT.

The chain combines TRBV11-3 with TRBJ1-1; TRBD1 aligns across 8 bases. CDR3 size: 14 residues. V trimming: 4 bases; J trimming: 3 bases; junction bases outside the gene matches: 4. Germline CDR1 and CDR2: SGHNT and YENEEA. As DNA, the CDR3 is TGTGCCAGCAGCTCCAGGGGGCGCGACACTGAAGCTTTCTTT. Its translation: CASSSRGRDTEAFF.

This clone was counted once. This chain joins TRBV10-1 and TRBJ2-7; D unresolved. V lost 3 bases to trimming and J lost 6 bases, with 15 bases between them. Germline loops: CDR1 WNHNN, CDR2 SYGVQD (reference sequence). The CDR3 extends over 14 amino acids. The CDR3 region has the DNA TGCGCCAGCAGTGACGACCGCTCCGTCCGCGAGCAGTACTTC. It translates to CASSDDRSVREQYF.

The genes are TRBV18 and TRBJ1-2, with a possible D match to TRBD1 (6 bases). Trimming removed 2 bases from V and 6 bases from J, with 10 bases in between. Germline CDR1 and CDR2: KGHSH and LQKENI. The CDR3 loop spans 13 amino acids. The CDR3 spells CASSPSGVDGYTF. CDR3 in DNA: TGTGCCAGCTCACCATCAGGGGTGGATGGCTACACCTTC.

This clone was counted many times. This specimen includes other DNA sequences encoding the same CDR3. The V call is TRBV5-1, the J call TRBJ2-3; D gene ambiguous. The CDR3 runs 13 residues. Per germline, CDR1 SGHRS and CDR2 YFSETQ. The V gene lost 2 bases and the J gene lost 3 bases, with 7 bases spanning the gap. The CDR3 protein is CASSFGQTDTQYF. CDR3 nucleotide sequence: TGCGCCAGCAGCTTCGGCCAAACAGATACGCAGTATTTT.

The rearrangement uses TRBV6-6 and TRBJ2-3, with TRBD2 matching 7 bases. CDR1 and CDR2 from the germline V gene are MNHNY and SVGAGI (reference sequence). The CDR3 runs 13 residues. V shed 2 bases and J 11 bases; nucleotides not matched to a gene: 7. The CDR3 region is CASSYNGPGGQYF. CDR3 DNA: TGTGCCAGCAGTTACAACGGCCCGGGGGGGCAGTATTTT.

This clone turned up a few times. CDR3 loop: CASMDLPRRTQYF. CDR3 DNA: TGTGCCAGTATGGACCTTCCTCGTAGGACCCAGTACTTC. The rearrangement joins TRBV19 to TRBJ2-5; D gene unclear. Germline-derived CDR1 and CDR2 are LNHDA and SQIVND (reference sequence). V was pared by 7 bases and J by 7 bases, with 16 bases between. This CDR3 comprises 13 residues.

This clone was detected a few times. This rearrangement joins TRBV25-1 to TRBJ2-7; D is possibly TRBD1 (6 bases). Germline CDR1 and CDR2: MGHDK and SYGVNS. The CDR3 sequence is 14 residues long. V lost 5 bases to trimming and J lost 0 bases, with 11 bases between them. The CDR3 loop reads CASSTTGISYEQYF. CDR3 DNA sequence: TGTGCCAGCAGTACAACAGGGATCTCCTACGAGCAGTACTTC.

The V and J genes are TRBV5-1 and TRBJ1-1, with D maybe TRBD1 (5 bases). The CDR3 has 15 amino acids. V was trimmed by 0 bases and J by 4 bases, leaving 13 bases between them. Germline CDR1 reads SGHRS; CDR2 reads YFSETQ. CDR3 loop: CASSLVTIGGTEAFF. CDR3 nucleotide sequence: TGCGCCAGCAGCTTGGTGACCATTGGGGGCACTGAAGCTTTCTTT.

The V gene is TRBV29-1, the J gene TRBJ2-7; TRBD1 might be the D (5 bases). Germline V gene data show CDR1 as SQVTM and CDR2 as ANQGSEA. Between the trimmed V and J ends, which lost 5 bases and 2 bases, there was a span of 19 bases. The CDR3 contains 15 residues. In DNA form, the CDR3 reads TGCAGCGTTTCCGCCCAACAGGCTGTTCCCTACGAGCAGTACTTC. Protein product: CSVSAQQAVPYEQYF.

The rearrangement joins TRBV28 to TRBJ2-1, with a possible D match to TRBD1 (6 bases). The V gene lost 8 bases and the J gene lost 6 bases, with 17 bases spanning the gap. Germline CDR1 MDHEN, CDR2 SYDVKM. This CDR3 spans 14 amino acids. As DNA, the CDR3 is TGTGCCAGCGGATTCCATACAGGGCTCAATGAGCAGTTCTTC. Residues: CASGFHTGLNEQFF.

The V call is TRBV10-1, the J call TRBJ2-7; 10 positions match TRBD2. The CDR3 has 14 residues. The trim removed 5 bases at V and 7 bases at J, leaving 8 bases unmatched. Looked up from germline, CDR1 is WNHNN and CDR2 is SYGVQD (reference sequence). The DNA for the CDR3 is TGCGCCAGCAGTTCAGCGGGAGGGCCGGAAGAGCAGTACTTC. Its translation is CASSSAGGPEEQYF.

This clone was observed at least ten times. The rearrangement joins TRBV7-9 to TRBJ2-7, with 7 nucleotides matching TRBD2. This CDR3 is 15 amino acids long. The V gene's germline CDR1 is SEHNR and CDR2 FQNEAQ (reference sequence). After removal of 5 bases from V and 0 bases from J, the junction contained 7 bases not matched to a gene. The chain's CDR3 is CASSVGRESSYEQYF. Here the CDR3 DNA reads TGTGCCAGCAGCGTGGGGCGGGAGAGCTCCTACGAGCAGTACTTC.

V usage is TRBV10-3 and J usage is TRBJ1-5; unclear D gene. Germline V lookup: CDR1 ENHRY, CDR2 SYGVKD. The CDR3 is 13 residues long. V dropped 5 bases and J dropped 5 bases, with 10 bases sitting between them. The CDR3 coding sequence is TGTGCCATCAGTACCCGGACCGATCAGCCCCAGCATTTT. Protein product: CAISTRTDQPQHF.

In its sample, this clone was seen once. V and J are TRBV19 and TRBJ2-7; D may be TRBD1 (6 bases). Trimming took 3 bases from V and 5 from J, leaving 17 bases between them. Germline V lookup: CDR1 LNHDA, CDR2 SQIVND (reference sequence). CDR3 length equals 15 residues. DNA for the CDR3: TGTGCCAGTAGTATGTTGGGGGCGCGGGTGGACGAGCAGTACTTC. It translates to CASSMLGARVDEQYF.

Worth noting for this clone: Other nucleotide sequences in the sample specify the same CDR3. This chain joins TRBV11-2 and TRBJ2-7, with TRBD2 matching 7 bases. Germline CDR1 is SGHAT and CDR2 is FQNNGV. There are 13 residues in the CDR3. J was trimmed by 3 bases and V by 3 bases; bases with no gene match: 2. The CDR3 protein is CASSFGGSYEQYF. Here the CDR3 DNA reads TGTGCCAGCAGCTTCGGCGGGAGCTACGAGCAGTACTTC.

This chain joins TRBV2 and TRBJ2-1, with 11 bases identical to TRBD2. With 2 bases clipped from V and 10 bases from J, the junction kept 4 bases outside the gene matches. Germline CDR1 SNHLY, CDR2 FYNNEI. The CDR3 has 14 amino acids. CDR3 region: CASSESRTSGEQFF. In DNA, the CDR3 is TGTGCCAGCAGTGAATCCCGGACTAGCGGGGAGCAGTTCTTC.

CDR3 nucleotide sequence: TGTGCCAGCAGCCAATCGCGACAGGGTGCCACAGGGGAGCAGTACTTC. It specifies CASSQSRQGATGEQYF. The rearrangement joins TRBV4-2 to TRBJ2-7; TRBD1 aligns across 7 bases. V shed 2 bases, J shed 7 bases, and the junction held 14 bases outside the gene matches. This CDR3 spans 16 amino acids. Per germline, CDR1 LGHNA and CDR2 YNFKEQ.

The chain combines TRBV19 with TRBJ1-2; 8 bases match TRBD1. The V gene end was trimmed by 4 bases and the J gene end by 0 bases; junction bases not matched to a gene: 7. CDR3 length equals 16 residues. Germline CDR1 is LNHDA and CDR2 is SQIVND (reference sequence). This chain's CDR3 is CASSRPGQAANYGYTF. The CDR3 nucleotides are TGTGCCAGTAGTAGGCCGGGACAGGCCGCTAACTATGGCTACACCTTC.

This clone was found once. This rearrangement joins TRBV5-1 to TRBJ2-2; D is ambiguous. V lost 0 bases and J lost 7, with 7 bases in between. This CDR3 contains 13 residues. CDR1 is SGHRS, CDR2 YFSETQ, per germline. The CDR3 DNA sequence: TGCGCCAGCAGCTTGGAAGGTCACGGGGAGCTGTTTTTT. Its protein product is CASSLEGHGELFF.

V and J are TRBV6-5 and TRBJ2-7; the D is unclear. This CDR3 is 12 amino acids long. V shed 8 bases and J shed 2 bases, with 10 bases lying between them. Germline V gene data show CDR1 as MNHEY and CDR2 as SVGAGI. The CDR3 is CASVSGTYEQYF. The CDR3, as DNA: TGTGCCAGCGTTTCGGGCACCTACGAGCAGTACTTC.

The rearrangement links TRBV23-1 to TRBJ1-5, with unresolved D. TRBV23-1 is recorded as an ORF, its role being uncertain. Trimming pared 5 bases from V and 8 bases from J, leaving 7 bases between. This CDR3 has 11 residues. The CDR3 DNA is TGCGCCAGCAGTAGCATGGAGCCCCAGCATTTT. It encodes CASSSMEPQHF.

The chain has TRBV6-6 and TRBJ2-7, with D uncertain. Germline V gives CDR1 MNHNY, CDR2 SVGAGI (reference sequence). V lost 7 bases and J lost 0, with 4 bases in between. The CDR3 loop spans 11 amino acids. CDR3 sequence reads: CASTVSYEQYF. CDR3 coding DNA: TGTGCCAGCACTGTCTCCTACGAGCAGTACTTC.